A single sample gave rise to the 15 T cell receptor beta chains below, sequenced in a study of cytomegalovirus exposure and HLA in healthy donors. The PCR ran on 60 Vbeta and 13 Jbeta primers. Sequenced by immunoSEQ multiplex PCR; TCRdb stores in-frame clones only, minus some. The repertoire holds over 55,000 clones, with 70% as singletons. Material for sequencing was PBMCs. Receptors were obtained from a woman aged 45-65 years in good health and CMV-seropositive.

The DNA of the CDR3 is TGTGCCAGCCGGGGGGGCGATCGAGAGACCCAGTACTTC. It encodes CASRGGDRETQYF. The chain recombines TRBV27 with TRBJ2-5; TRBD2 matches 8 bases. The CDR3 runs 13 residues. V was pared by 8 bases and J by 4 bases, with 6 bases of the junction left unmatched. CDR1 and CDR2 from the germline V gene are MNHEY and SMNVEV (reference sequence).

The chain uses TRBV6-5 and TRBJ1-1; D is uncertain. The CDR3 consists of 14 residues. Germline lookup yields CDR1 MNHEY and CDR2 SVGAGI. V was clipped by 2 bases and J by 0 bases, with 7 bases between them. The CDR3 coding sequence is TGTGCCAGCAGTTACAGCGCTGTGAACACTGAAGCTTTCTTT. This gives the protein CASSYSAVNTEAFF.

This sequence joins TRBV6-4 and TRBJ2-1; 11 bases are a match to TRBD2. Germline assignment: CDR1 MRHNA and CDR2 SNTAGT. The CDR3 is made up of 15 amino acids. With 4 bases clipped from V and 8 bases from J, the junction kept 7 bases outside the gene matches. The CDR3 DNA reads TGTGCCAGCAGTGCTCGGAGTAGCGGGGGGGATGAGCAGTTCTTC. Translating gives CASSARSSGGDEQFF.

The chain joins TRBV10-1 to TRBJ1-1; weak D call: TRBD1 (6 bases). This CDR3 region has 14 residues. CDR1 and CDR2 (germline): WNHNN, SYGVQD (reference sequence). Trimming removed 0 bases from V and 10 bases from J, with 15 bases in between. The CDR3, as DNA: TGCGCCAGCAGTGAGTCGAGAGGGTTAGGGGGAGCTTTCTTT. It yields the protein CASSESRGLGGAFF.

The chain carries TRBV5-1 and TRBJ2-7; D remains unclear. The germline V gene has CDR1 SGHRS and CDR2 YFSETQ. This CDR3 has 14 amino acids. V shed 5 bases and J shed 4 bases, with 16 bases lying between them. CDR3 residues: CASSVYLGSYEQYF. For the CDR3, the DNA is TGCGCCAGCAGTGTATACCTGGGCTCGTACGAGCAGTACTTC.

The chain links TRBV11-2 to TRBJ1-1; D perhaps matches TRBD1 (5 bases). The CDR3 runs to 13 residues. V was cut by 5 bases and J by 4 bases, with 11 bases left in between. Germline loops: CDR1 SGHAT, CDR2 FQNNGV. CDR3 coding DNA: TGTGCCAGCAGCCCCAGTGGGGCCACTGAAGCTTTCTTT. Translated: CASSPSGATEAFF.

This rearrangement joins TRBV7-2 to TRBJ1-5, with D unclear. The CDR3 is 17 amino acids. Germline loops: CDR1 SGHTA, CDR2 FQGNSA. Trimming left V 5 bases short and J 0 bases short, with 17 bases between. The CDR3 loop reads CASSPPSTYFSNQPQHF. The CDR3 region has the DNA TGTGCCAGCAGCCCCCCTTCGACTTACTTTAGCAATCAGCCCCAGCATTTT.

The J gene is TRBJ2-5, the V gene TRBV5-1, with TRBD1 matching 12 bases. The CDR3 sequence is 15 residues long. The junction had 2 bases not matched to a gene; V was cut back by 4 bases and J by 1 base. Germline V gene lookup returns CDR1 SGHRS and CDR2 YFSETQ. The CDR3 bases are TGCGCCAGCAGCGGGACAGGGGGCGGCCAAGAGACCCAGTACTTC. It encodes CASSGTGGGQETQYF. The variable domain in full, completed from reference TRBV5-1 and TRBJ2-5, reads KAGVTQTPRYLIKTRGQQVTLSCSPISGHRSVSWYQQTPGQGLQFLFEYFSETQRNKGNFPGRFSGRQFSNSRSEMNVSTLELGDSALYLCASSGTGGGQETQYFGPGTRLLVL.

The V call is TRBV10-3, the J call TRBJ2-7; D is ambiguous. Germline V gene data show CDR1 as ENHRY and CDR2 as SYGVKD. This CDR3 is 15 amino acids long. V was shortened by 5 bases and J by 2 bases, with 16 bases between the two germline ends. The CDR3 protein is CAISSPEEPAYEQYF. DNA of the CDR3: TGTGCCATCAGTTCCCCAGAGGAGCCTGCCTACGAGCAGTACTTC.

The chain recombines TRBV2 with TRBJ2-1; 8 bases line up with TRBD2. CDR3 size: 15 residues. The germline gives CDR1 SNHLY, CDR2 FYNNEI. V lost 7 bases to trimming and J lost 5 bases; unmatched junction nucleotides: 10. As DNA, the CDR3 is TGTGCCAGCAAAGGGTTGGCTAGCGGGCACAATGAGCAGTTCTTC. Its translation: CASKGLASGHNEQFF.

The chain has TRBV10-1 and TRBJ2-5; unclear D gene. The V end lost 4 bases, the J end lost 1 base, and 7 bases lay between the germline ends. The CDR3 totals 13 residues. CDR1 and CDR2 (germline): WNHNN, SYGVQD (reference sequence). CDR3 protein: CASSGTVQETQYF. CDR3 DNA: TGCGCCAGCAGTGGTACAGTCCAAGAGACCCAGTACTTC.

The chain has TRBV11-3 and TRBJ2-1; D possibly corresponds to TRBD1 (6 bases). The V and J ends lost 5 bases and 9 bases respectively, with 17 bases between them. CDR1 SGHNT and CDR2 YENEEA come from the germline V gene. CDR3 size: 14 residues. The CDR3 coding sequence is TGTGCCAGCAGCCCAAGGGGGTCTCCGAGTGAGCAGTTCTTC. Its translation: CASSPRGSPSEQFF.

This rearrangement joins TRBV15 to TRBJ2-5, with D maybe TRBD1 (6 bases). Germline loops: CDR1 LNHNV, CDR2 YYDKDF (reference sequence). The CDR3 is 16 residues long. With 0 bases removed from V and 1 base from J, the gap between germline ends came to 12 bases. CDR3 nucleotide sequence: TGTGCCACCAGCAGAGATTCGGCAGGGGCCCAAGAGACCCAGTACTTC. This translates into CATSRDSAGAQETQYF.

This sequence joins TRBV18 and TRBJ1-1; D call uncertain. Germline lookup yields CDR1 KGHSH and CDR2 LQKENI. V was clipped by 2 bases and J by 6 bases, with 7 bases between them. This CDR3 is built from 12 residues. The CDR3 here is CASSPSGAEAFF. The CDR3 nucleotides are TGTGCCAGCTCACCATCCGGGGCTGAAGCTTTCTTT.

CDR3 sequence (DNA): TGTGCCAGCAGGCCCCGGGACACTTACACAGATACGCAGTATTTT. Protein: CASRPRDTYTDTQYF. The chain employs TRBV7-2 and TRBJ2-3; a weak D match, TRBD1 (6 bases). The germline gives CDR1 SGHTA, CDR2 FQGNSA. There are 15 residues in the CDR3. Trimming removed 6 bases from V and 2 bases from J, with 15 bases in between.